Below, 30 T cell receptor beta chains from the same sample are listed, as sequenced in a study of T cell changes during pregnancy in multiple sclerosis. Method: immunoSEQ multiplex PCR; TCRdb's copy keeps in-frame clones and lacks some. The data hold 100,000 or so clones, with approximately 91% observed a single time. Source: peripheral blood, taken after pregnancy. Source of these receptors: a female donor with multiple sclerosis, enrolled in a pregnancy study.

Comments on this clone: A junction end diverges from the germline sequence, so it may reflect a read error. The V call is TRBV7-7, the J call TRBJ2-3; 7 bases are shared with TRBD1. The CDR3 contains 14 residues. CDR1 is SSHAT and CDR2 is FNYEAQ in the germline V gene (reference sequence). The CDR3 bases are TGTGCTAGCAGCCAGACAGGGAACACAGATACGCAGTATTTT. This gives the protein CASSQTGNTDTQYF. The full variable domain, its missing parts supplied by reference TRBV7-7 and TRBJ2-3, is GAGVSQSPRYKVTKRGQDVTLRCDPISSHATLYWYQQALGQGPEFLTYFNYEAQPDKSGLPSDRFSAERPEGSISTLTIQRTEQRDSAMYRCASSQTGNTDTQYFGPGTRLTVL.

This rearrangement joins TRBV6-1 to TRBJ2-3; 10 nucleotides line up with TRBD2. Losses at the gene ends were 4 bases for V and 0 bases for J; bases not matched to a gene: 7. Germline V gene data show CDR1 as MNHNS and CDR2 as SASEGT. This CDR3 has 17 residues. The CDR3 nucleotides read TGTGCCAGCAGTGCTAGCGGGGGACTCGTTAGCACAGATACGCAGTATTTT. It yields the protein CASSASGGLVSTDTQYF.

CDR3 DNA sequence: TGTGCCATCAGTGAGGGACAGGGGCTCTACACCTTC. It codes for CAISEGQGLYTF. The V call is TRBV10-3, the J call TRBJ1-2; TRBD1 matches 9 bases. After removal of 2 bases from V and 10 bases from J, the junction contained 2 bases not matched to a gene. The V gene's germline CDR1 is ENHRY and CDR2 SYGVKD. CDR3 length equals 12 residues.

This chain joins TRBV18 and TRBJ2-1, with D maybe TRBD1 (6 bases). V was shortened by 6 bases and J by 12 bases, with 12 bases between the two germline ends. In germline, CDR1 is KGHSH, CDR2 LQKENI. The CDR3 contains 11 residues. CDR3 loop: CASSTGIGQFF. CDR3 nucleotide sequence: TGTGCCAGCTCCACAGGGATCGGGCAGTTCTTC.

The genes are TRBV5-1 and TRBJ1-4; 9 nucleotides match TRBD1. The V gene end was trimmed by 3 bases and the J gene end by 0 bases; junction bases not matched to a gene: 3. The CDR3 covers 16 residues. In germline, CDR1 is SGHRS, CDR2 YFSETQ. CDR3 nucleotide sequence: TGCGCCAGCAGCTCCGGACAGGGGACAACTAATGAAAAACTGTTTTTT. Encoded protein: CASSSGQGTTNEKLFF.

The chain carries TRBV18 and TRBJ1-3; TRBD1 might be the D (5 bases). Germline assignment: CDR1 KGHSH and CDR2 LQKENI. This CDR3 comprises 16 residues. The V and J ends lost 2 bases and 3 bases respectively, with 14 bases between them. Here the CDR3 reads CASSPSQGSGGNTIYF. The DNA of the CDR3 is TGTGCCAGCTCACCAAGTCAGGGATCGGGTGGAAACACCATATATTTT.

Here the CDR3 DNA reads TGTGCCAGCAGAAGGGACAACAATCGCCGAAACACCATATATTTT. Amino acid sequence: CASRRDNNRRNTIYF. The rearrangement joins TRBV6-5 to TRBJ1-3, with a tentative D call TRBD1 (6 bases). In germline, CDR1 is MNHEY, CDR2 SVGAGI. Trimming removed 6 bases at V and 5 bases at J, with 17 bases between. CDR3 size: 15 residues.

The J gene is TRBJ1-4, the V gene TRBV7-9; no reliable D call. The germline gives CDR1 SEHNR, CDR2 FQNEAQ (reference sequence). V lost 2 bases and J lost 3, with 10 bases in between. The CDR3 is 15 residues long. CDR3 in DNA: TGTGCCAGCAGCTTATACAACAGCCCTAATGAAAAACTGTTTTTT. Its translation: CASSLYNSPNEKLFF.

The chain's CDR3 is CAGTEDGLFYEQYF. The CDR3 DNA follows: TGTGCCGGAACAGAGGACGGACTGTTCTACGAGCAGTACTTC. This rearrangement joins TRBV2 to TRBJ2-7, with D maybe TRBD2 (5 bases). This CDR3 is built from 14 residues. Germline V gives CDR1 SNHLY, CDR2 FYNNEI. V was shortened by 11 bases and J by 3 bases, with 20 bases between the two germline ends.

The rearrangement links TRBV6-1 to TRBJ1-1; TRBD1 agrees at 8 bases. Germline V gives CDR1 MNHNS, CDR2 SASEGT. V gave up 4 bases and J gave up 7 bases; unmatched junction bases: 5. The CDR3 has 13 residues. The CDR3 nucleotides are TGTGCCAGCAGTGTCCAGGGGGCGGTTGAAGCTTTCTTT. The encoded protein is CASSVQGAVEAFF.

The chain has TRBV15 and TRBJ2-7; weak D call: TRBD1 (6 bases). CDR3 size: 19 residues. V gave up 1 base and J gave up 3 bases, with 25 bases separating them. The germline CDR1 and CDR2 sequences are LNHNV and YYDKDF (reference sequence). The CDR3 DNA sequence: TGTGCCACCAGCAGAGTTAGGCTACAGGGTACCCACACTCTCTACGAGCAGTACTTC. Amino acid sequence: CATSRVRLQGTHTLYEQYF.

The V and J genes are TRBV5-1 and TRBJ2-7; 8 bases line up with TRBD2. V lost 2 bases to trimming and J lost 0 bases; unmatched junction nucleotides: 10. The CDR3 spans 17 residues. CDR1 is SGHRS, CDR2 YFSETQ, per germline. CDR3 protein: CASSLERGWKGSYEQYF. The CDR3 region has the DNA TGCGCCAGCAGCTTAGAGCGGGGGTGGAAAGGCTCCTACGAGCAGTACTTC.

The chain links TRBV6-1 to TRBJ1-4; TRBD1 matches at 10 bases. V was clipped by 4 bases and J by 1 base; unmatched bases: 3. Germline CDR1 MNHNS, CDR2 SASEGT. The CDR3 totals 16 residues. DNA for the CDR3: TGTGCCAGCAGTGGGGACAGGGGAGGAACTAATGAAAAACTGTTTTTT. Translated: CASSGDRGGTNEKLFF.

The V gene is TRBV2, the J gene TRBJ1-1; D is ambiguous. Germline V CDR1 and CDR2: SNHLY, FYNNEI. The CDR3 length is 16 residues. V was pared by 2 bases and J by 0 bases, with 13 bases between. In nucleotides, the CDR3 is TGTGCCAGCAGTGAAATTGTTGGGCCTATGAACACTGAAGCTTTCTTT. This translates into CASSEIVGPMNTEAFF.

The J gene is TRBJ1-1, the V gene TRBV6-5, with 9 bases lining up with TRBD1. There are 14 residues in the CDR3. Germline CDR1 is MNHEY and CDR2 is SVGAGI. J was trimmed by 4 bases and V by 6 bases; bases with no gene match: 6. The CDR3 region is CASSIPGQGTEAFF. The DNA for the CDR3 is TGTGCCAGCAGCATACCGGGACAGGGCACTGAAGCTTTCTTT.

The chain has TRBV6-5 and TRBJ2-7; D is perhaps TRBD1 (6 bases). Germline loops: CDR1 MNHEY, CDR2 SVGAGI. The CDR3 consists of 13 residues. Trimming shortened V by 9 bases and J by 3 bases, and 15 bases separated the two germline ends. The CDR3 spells CARPRDINYEQYF. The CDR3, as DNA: TGTGCCAGGCCCCGGGACATCAACTACGAGCAGTACTTC.

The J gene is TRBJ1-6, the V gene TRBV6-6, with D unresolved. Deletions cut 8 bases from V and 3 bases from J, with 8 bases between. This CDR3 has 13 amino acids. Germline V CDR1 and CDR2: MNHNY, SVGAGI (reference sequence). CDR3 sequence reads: CASEVSYNSPLHF. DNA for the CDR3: TGTGCCAGCGAGGTGAGCTATAATTCACCCCTCCACTTT.

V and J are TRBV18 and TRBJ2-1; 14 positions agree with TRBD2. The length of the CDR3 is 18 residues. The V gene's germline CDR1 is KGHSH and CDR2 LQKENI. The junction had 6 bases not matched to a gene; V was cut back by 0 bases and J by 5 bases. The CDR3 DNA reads TGTGCCAGCTCACCACCGACTAGCGGGGGGGTATTGGACAATGAGCAGTTCTTC. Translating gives CASSPPTSGGVLDNEQFF. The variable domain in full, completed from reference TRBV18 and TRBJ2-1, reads NAGVMQNPRHLVRRRGQEARLRCSPMKGHSHVYWYRQLPEEGLKFMVYLQKENIIDESGMPKERFSAEFPKEGPSILRIQQVVRGDSAAYFCASSPPTSGGVLDNEQFFGPGTRLTVL.

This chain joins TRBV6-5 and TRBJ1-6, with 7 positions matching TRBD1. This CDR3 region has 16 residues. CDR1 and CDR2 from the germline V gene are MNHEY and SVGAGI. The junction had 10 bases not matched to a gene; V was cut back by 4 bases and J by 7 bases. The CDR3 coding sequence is TGTGCCAGCAGTTCCGGGACAGCGAGGGAAAATTCACCCCTCCACTTT. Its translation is CASSSGTARENSPLHF.

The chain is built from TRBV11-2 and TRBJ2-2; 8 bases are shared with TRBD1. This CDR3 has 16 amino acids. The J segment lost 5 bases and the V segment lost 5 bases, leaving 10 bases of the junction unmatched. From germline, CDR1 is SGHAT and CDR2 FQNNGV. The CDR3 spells CASSPPPGQVTGELFF. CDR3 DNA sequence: TGTGCCAGCAGCCCACCCCCGGGACAGGTTACCGGGGAGCTGTTTTTT.

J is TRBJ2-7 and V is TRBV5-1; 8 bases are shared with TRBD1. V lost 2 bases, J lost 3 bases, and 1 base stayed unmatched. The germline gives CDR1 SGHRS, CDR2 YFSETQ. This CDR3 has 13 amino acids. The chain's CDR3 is CASSFRGLYEQYF. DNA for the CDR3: TGCGCCAGCAGCTTCAGGGGGCTCTACGAGCAGTACTTC.

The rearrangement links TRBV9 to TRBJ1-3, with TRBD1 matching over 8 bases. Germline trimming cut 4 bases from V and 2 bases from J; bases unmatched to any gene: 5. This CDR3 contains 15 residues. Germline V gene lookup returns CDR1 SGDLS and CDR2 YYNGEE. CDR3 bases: TGTGCCAGCAGCACTCAGGGGGCCCCTGGAAACACCATATATTTT. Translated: CASSTQGAPGNTIYF.

The CDR3 nucleotides are TGCGCCAGCAGCCAAGCAGGGCCTAACACTGAAGCTTTCTTT. Translated, it gives CASSQAGPNTEAFF. The rearrangement uses TRBV4-1 and TRBJ1-1, with TRBD1 as a possible D gene (5 bases). With 1 base removed from V and 2 bases from J, the gap between germline ends came to 8 bases. The length of the CDR3 is 14 residues. Per the germline V gene, CDR1 is MGHRA and CDR2 is YSYEKL.

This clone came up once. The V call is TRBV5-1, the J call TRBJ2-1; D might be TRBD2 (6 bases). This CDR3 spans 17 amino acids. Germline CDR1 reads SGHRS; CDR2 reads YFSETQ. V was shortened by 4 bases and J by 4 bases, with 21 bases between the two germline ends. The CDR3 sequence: CASSNSSVRGRYNEQFF. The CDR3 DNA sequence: TGCGCCAGCAGCAACTCTAGCGTTAGGGGCCGGTACAATGAGCAGTTCTTC.

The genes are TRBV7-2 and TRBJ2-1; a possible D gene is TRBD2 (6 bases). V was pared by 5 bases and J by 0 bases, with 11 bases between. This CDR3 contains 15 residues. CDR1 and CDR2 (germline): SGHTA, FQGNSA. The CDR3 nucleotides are TGTGCCAGCAGCCTGGGACTCAGCTCCTACAATGAGCAGTTCTTC. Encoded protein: CASSLGLSSYNEQFF.

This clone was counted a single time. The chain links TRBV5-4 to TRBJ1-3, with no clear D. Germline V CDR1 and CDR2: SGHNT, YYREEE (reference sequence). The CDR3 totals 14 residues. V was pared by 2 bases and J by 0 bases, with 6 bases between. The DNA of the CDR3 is TGTGCCAGCAGCTTCGACACCTCTGGAAACACCATATATTTT. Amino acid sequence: CASSFDTSGNTIYF.

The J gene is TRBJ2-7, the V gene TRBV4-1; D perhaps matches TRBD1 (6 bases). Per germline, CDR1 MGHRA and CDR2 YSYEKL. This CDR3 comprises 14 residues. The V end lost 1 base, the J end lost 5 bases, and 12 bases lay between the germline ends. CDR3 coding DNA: TGCGCCAGCAGCCAAGTTCAACAGGGTAACGAGCAGTACTTC. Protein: CASSQVQQGNEQYF.

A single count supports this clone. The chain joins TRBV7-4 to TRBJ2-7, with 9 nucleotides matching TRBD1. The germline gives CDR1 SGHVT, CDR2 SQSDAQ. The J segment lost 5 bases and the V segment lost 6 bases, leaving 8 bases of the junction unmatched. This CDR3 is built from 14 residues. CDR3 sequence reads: CASSQGQGFHEQYF. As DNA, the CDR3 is TGTGCCAGCAGTCAGGGACAGGGTTTCCACGAGCAGTACTTC.

CDR3 amino acids: CASSQETGGTGELFF. The DNA of the CDR3 is TGTGCCAGCAGCCAAGAAACAGGGGGCACCGGGGAGCTGTTTTTT. The chain uses TRBV4-2 and TRBJ2-2, with 8 bases aligning to TRBD1. Germline CDR1 is LGHNA and CDR2 is YNFKEQ. The CDR3 loop spans 15 amino acids. J lost 4 bases, V lost 0 bases, and 1 base had no gene match.

The CDR3 loop reads CASSGPSGTQYYGYTF. CDR3 DNA: TGTGCCAGCAGCGGACCATCCGGGACACAGTACTATGGCTACACCTTC. J is TRBJ1-2 and V is TRBV9; perhaps TRBD1 as D (6 bases). Germline values: CDR1 SGDLS, CDR2 YYNGEE. Trimming took 3 bases from V and 3 from J, leaving 18 bases between them. CDR3 size: 16 residues.